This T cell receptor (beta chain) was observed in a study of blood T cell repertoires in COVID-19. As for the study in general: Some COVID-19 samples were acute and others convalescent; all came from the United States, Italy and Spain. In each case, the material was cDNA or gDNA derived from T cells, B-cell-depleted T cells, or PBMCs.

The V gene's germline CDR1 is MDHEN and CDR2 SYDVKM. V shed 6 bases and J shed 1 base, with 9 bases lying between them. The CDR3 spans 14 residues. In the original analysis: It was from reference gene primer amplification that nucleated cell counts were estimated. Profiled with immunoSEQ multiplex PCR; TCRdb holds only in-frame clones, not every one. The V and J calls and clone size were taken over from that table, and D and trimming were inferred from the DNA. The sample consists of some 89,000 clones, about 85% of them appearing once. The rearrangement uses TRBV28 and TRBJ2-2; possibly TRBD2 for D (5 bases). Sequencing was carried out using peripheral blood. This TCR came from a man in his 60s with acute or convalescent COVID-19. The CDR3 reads CASRKGGNTGELFF. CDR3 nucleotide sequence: TGTGCCAGCAGAAAAGGAGGGAACACCGGGGAGCTGTTTTTT.